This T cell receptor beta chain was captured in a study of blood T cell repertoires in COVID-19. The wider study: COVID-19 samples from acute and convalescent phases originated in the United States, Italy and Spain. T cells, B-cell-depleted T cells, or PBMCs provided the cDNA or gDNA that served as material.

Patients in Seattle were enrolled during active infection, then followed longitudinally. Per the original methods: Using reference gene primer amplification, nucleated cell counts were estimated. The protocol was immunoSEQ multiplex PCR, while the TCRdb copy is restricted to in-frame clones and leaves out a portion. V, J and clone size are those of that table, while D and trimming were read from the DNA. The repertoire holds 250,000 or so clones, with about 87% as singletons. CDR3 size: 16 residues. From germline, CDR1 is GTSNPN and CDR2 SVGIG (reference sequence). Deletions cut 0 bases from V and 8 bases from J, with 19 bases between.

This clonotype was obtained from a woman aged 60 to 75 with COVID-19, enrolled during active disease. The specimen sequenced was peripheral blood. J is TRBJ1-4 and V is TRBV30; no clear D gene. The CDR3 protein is CAWSVTPGSGREKLFF. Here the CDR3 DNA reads TGTGCCTGGAGTGTAACCCCAGGCTCAGGAAGAGAAAAACTGTTTTTT. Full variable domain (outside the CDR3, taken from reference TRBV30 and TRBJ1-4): SQTIHQWPATLVQPVGSPLSLECTVEGTSNPNLYWYRQAAGRGLQLLFYSVGIGQISSEVPQNLSASRPQDRQFILSSKKLLLSDSGFYLCAWSVTPGSGREKLFFGSGTQLSVL.